This T cell receptor (beta chain) comes out of a study of early T cells in non-severe SARS-CoV-2 infection. Study-wide background: RNA in bulk from unsorted whole blood was sequenced, and chains were unpaired. The study's findings and limits: The VDJdb matching leaned toward anti-spike CD8 responses and overlooked private and CD4 specificities.

The CDR3 has 16 residues. Germline CDR1 LNHDA, CDR2 SQIVND (reference sequence). The V and J ends lost 3 bases and 1 base respectively, with 14 bases between them. A note on this clonotype: Its target is not known.

Unique molecular identifiers were affixed to single, distinct cDNA molecules. TCRdb re-called the 5' RACE reads with MiXCR, one entry per CDR3 protein. The sample contains about 40,000 distinct CDR3 sequences, approximately 8% of which appear only once. This chain links TRBV19 with TRBJ2-3; possibly TRBD1 for D (6 bases). The sequence came from an adult who was a healthcare worker with PCR-confirmed SARS-CoV-2 infection or an uninfected control (not recorded which). Sequenced material: whole blood, taken at baseline. CDR3 nucleotides: TGTGCCAGTAGTATCTACGGCAGGGGCCGCACAGATACGCAGTATTTT. This translates into CASSIYGRGRTDTQYF.